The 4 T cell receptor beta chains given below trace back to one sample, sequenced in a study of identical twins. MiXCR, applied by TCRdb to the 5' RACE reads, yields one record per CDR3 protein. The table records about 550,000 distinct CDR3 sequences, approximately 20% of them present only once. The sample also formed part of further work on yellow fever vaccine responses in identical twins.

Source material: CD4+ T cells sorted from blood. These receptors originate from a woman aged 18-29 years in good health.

The CDR3 coding sequence is TGTGCCAGCAGCCCCGTCCAGACAGGGGGAGTCGGCACAGATACGCAGTATTTT. Protein product: CASSPVQTGGVGTDTQYF. This chain joins TRBV28 and TRBJ2-3; 9 positions agree with TRBD1. The CDR3 is 18 residues long. Germline CDR1 reads MDHEN; CDR2 reads SYDVKM. Unmatched junction bases numbered 14, after V lost 6 bases and J lost 1 base. Full variable domain (remainder filled in from reference TRBV28 and TRBJ2-3): DVKVTQSSRYLVKRTGEKVFLECVQDMDHENMFWYRQDPGLGLRLIYFSYDVKMKEKGDIPEGYSVSREKKERFSLILESASTNQTSMYLCASSPVQTGGVGTDTQYFGPGTRLTVL.

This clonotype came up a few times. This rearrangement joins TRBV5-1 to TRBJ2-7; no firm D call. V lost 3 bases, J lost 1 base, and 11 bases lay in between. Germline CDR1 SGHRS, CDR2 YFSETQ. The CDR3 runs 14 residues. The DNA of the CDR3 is TGCGCCAGCAGCTCGTCAAGCTTTTCCTACGAGCAGTACGTC. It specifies CASSSSSFSYEQYV.

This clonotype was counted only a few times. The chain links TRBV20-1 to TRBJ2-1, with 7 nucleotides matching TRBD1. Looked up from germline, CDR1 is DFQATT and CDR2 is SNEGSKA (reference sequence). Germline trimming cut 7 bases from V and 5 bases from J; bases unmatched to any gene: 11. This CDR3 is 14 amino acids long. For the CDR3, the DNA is TGCAGTGTCCCCCGAGGGGGCGACGACAATGAGCAGTTCTTC. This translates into CSVPRGGDDNEQFF.

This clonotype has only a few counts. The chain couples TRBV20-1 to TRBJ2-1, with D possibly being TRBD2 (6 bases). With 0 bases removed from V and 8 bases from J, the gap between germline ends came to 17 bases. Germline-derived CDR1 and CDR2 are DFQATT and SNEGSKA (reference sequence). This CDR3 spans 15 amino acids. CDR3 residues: CSARDQRVRLDEQFF. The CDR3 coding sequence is TGCAGTGCTAGAGACCAGCGGGTACGCCTAGATGAGCAGTTCTTC.